This entry is about one T cell receptor (beta chain). Its antigen is unknown. This specimen comes from a study of cytomegalovirus exposure and HLA in healthy donors. Study conclusions and caveats: By a later analysis, the bulk of CMV-associated TCR beta chains appeared HLA-restricted. Across donors, most TCRs were seen rarely, yet some public ones were widespread. Diagnosis of cytomegalovirus status made by the classifier reportedly showed high specificity and sensitivity.

The CDR3 runs to 14 residues. CDR1 is SGHRS, CDR2 YFSETQ, per germline. After removal of 1 base from V and 6 bases from J, the junction contained 2 bases not matched to a gene. PCR was performed using 60 Vbeta and 13 Jbeta primers. TCRdb's copy holds only in-frame clones and misses some; the assay was immunoSEQ multiplex PCR. The sample has 60,000 to 75,000 clones; 78% are singletons. The chain carries TRBV5-1 and TRBJ2-3; 10 bases agree with TRBD2. Source material: PBMCs. The clonotype originates from a man between 18 and 35 years old in good health and CMV-seropositive. CDR3 protein: CASSLSGGVDTQYF. The CDR3 DNA sequence: TGCGCCAGCAGCTTGAGCGGGGGGGTTGATACGCAGTATTTT.